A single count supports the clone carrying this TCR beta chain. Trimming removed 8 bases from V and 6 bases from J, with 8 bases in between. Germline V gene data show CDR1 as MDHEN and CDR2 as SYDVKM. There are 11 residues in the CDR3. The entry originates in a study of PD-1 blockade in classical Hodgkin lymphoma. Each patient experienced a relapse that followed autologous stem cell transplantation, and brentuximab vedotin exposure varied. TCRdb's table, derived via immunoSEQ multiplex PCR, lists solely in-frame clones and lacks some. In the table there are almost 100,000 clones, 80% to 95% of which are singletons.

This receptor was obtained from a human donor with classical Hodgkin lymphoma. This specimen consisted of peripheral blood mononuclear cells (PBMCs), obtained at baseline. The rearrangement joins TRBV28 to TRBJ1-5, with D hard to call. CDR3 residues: CASDGGQPQHF. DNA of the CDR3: TGTGCCAGCGACGGTGGTCAGCCCCAGCATTTT. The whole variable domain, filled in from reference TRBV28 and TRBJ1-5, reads DVKVTQSSRYLVKRTGEKVFLECVQDMDHENMFWYRQDPGLGLRLIYFSYDVKMKEKGDIPEGYSVSREKKERFSLILESASTNQTSMYLCASDGGQPQHFGDGTRLSIL.